Following are 5 T cell receptor beta chains from one sample sequenced in a study of shared clonotypes between healthy human individuals. Profiling relied on immunoSEQ multiplex PCR, and the TCRdb table lists in-frame clones only, not all of them. The repertoire holds about 490,000 clones, with 79% as singletons. Sequenced sample: PBMCs. The receptors were sampled from a middle-aged woman in good health. Some clones in this sample may be carry-over from other donors' samples.

This clone was seen only a few times. In DNA form, the CDR3 reads TGTGCCACCCTTAACCAGGGGGCTAATGAAAAACTGTTTTTT. Its translation is CATLNQGANEKLFF. V gene TRBV28 combines with J gene TRBJ1-4; 7 bases map to TRBD1. The germline gives CDR1 MDHEN, CDR2 SYDVKM. The trim removed 10 bases at V and 3 bases at J, leaving 8 bases unmatched. This CDR3 is built from 14 residues.

A word on this clone: Germline is not matched at one junction end, which may reflect a read error. In the same sample, other DNA sequences code for this CDR3. The J gene is TRBJ1-1, the V gene TRBV6-1; 7 bases are a match to TRBD1. CDR3 length: 14 residues. Germline V lookup: CDR1 MNHNS, CDR2 SASEGT. CDR3 amino acids: CASSGDSRNTEAFF. The CDR3 nucleotides are TGTGCTAGCAGTGGGGACAGTCGGAACACTGAAGCTTTCTTT.

On this clone itself: The sample carries other DNA sequences with the same CDR3. The gene calls are TRBV7-2 and TRBJ2-7; D unresolved. This CDR3 spans 13 amino acids. V lost 0 bases and J 1 base, leaving 4 bases between the germline ends. Germline V lookup: CDR1 SGHTA, CDR2 FQGNSA. The CDR3 reads CASSLARSYEQYF. DNA for the CDR3: TGTGCCAGCAGCTTAGCCCGGTCCTACGAGCAGTACTTC.

This rearrangement joins TRBV2 to TRBJ2-1; 8 positions match TRBD2. The germline V gene encodes CDR1 SNHLY and CDR2 FYNNEI. The CDR3 contains 14 residues. Trimming cost V 7 bases and J 7 bases; bases outside gene matches: 9. The CDR3 DNA follows: TGTGCCAGCAAGCAGCGGGAGTCCCAAAATGAGCAGTTCTTC. This translates into CASKQRESQNEQFF.

This clone was picked up a small number of times. The chain uses TRBV16 and TRBJ1-1, with TRBD1 identical over 7 bases. The germline CDR1 and CDR2 sequences are KGHSY and FQNENV. V shed 3 bases, J shed 7 bases, and the junction held 5 bases outside the gene matches. This CDR3 comprises 13 residues. CDR3 in DNA: TGTGCCAGCAGCCAGACAGGGAAGGGTGAAGCTTTCTTT. It encodes CASSQTGKGEAFF.